A single sample gave rise to the 16 T cell receptor beta chains below, sequenced in a study of shared clonotypes between healthy human individuals. The data were produced by immunoSEQ multiplex PCR, yet TCRdb's version contains in-frame clones alone and is incomplete. The sample holds about 380,000 clones, roughly 96% seen once. Material for sequencing was memory CD8+ T cells sorted from blood. The subset denotes: CD45RO+ cells pooled with CCR7-negative TemRA cells. The receptors here all came from a man aged 25 to 45 in good health.

J is TRBJ2-1 and V is TRBV19; D perhaps matches TRBD1 (6 bases). CDR1 is LNHDA, CDR2 SQIVND, per germline (reference sequence). The V end was cut by 5 bases, the J end by 8 bases, with 10 bases between. The CDR3 has 12 amino acids. The CDR3 bases are TGTGCCAGTAGTCCCCGACAGGATGAGCAGTTCTTC. This translates into CASSPRQDEQFF.

This clone has only one observation. For the CDR3, the DNA is TGTGCCAGCAGCTTAACGACTAGAGGAGATACGCAGTATTTT. Protein: CASSLTTRGDTQYF. J is TRBJ2-3 and V is TRBV11-2; D is perhaps TRBD2 (6 bases). Trimming left V 2 bases short and J 5 bases short, with 11 bases between. The CDR3 runs to 14 residues. Per germline, CDR1 SGHAT and CDR2 FQNNGV.

Details on this clone: Other DNA sequences from this sample encode an identical CDR3 as well. The chain employs TRBV7-9 and TRBJ2-5; TRBD2 might be the D (5 bases). V dropped 0 bases and J dropped 4 bases, with 9 bases sitting between them. The CDR3 runs 14 residues. Germline CDR1 SEHNR, CDR2 FQNEAQ (reference sequence). The CDR3 loop is CASSLAGVRETQYF. The CDR3, as DNA: TGTGCCAGCAGCTTAGCCGGGGTACGAGAGACCCAGTACTTC. The complete variable domain, with remaining parts taken from reference TRBV7-9 and TRBJ2-5, reads DTGVSQNPRHKITKRGQNVTFRCDPISEHNRLYWYRQTLGQGPEFLTYFQNEAQLEKSRLLSDRFSAERPKGSFSTLEIQRTEQGDSAMYLCASSLAGVRETQYFGPGTRLLVL.

The chain joins TRBV19 to TRBJ1-3, with D possibly being TRBD1 (6 bases). V dropped 3 bases and J dropped 0 bases, with 9 bases sitting between them. This CDR3 has 15 amino acids. CDR1 is LNHDA, CDR2 SQIVND, per germline (reference sequence). CDR3 residues: CASSIGTSSGNTIYF. Here the CDR3 DNA reads TGTGCCAGTAGTATCGGGACAAGCTCTGGAAACACCATATATTTT.

This chain joins TRBV18 and TRBJ2-1; 12 nucleotides agree with TRBD2. Losses at the gene ends were 5 bases for V and 0 bases for J; bases not matched to a gene: 5. The CDR3 runs to 17 residues. Germline loops: CDR1 KGHSH, CDR2 LQKENI. Here the CDR3 DNA reads TGTGCCAGCTCAATCAAGACTAGCGGGAGCTCCTACAATGAGCAGTTCTTC. The encoded protein is CASSIKTSGSSYNEQFF. Based on the CDR3 plus reference TRBV18 and TRBJ2-1, the full variable domain is NAGVMQNPRHLVRRRGQEARLRCSPMKGHSHVYWYRQLPEEGLKFMVYLQKENIIDESGMPKERFSAEFPKEGPSILRIQQVVRGDSAAYFCASSIKTSGSSYNEQFFGPGTRLTVL.

The chain has TRBV4-1 and TRBJ2-1; 11 nucleotides align to TRBD2. Germline V gives CDR1 MGHRA, CDR2 YSYEKL. The junction had 7 bases not matched to a gene; V was cut back by 1 base and J by 8 bases. The CDR3 runs 16 residues. The CDR3 loop is CASSQVGLAVPDEQFF. In DNA, the CDR3 is TGCGCCAGCAGCCAAGTGGGACTAGCGGTCCCGGATGAGCAGTTCTTC.

CDR3 protein: CASRDTGVGTEAFF. DNA for the CDR3: TGTGCCAGCAGGGATACAGGGGTGGGAACTGAAGCTTTCTTT. The chain joins TRBV6-4 to TRBJ1-1, with 7 bases fitting TRBD1. This CDR3 spans 14 amino acids. CDR1 is MRHNA, CDR2 SNTAGT, per germline. Trimming cost V 6 bases and J 5 bases; bases outside gene matches: 9.

The chain recombines TRBV30 with TRBJ1-5; maybe TRBD1 (6 bases). CDR1 and CDR2 (germline): GTSNPN, SVGIG (reference sequence). The CDR3 is 13 amino acids. V dropped 3 bases and J dropped 2 bases, with 8 bases sitting between them. CDR3 amino acids: CAWRPGGNQPQHF. CDR3 DNA sequence: TGTGCCTGGAGACCAGGGGGCAATCAGCCCCAGCATTTT.

The genes are TRBV6-6 and TRBJ1-1; no firm D call. The CDR3 sequence is 12 residues long. The V end was cut by 6 bases, the J end by 4 bases, with 9 bases between. CDR1 and CDR2 (germline): MNHNY, SVGAGI (reference sequence). The CDR3 sequence: CASREGSTEAFF. CDR3 bases: TGTGCCAGCAGGGAAGGAAGCACTGAAGCTTTCTTT.

The rearrangement uses TRBV28 and TRBJ1-5, with 10 bases fitting TRBD1. This CDR3 region has 18 residues. CDR1 is MDHEN and CDR2 is SYDVKM in the germline V gene. Losses at the gene ends were 5 bases for V and 7 bases for J; bases not matched to a gene: 17. This chain's CDR3 is CASSPASFRTGGTQPQHF. As DNA, the CDR3 is TGTGCCAGCAGTCCCGCTTCTTTCAGGACAGGGGGTACGCAGCCCCAGCATTTT.

The sample holds one count of this clone. The chain couples TRBV18 to TRBJ2-1, with 10 bases fitting TRBD2. The CDR3 is 15 amino acids. Trimming at V came to 3 bases and at J to 5 bases, leaving 4 bases not matched to a gene. Germline values: CDR1 KGHSH, CDR2 LQKENI. CDR3 sequence reads: CASSPGLAGDNEQFF. The CDR3 DNA reads as TGTGCCAGCTCACCGGGGCTAGCGGGAGACAATGAGCAGTTCTTC.

This clone appeared a single time. The chain is built from TRBV27 and TRBJ1-4; possibly TRBD1 for D (5 bases). The CDR3 sequence is 13 residues long. V was pared by 2 bases and J by 6 bases, with 7 bases between. CDR1 is MNHEY and CDR2 is SMNVEV in the germline V gene (reference sequence). CDR3 sequence reads: CASSLDRDEKLFF. Here the CDR3 DNA reads TGTGCCAGCAGTTTAGACAGAGATGAAAAACTGTTTTTT.

The V and J genes are TRBV23-1 and TRBJ2-7; 7 bases align to TRBD2. TRBV23-1 qualifies as an ORF whose function is uncertain. Germline trimming cut 10 bases from V and 3 bases from J; bases unmatched to any gene: 15. CDR3 length equals 15 residues. The CDR3 loop is CATNAGLAEDYEQYF. The CDR3 coding sequence is TGCGCCACCAATGCGGGGCTAGCGGAGGACTACGAGCAGTACTTC.

The chain couples TRBV19 to TRBJ2-7; unclear D gene. Germline V gene sequence: CDR1 LNHDA, CDR2 SQIVND (reference sequence). The V and J ends lost 7 bases and 5 bases respectively, with 9 bases between them. The CDR3 runs 11 residues. The CDR3 is CASMGGHEQYF. Here the CDR3 DNA reads TGTGCCAGTATGGGTGGCCACGAGCAGTACTTC.

CDR3 sequence reads: CASSLFQVGKETQYF. Written as DNA, the CDR3 is TGTGCCAGCAGCTTATTCCAAGTCGGGAAAGAGACCCAGTACTTC. The rearrangement joins TRBV7-9 to TRBJ2-5, with D perhaps matching TRBD2 (5 bases). This CDR3 comprises 15 residues. Trimming shortened V by 2 bases and J by 3 bases, and 13 bases separated the two germline ends. Per germline, CDR1 SEHNR and CDR2 FQNEAQ (reference sequence).

V is TRBV9 and J is TRBJ2-2, with D possibly TRBD1 on 6 matching bases. The V end lost 6 bases, the J end lost 5 bases, and 14 bases lay between the germline ends. The CDR3 has 14 amino acids. CDR1 is SGDLS and CDR2 is YYNGEE in the germline V gene. CDR3 DNA sequence: TGTGCCAGCATGCAGGGGAGTAGTACCGGGGAGCTGTTTTTT. Amino acids: CASMQGSSTGELFF.